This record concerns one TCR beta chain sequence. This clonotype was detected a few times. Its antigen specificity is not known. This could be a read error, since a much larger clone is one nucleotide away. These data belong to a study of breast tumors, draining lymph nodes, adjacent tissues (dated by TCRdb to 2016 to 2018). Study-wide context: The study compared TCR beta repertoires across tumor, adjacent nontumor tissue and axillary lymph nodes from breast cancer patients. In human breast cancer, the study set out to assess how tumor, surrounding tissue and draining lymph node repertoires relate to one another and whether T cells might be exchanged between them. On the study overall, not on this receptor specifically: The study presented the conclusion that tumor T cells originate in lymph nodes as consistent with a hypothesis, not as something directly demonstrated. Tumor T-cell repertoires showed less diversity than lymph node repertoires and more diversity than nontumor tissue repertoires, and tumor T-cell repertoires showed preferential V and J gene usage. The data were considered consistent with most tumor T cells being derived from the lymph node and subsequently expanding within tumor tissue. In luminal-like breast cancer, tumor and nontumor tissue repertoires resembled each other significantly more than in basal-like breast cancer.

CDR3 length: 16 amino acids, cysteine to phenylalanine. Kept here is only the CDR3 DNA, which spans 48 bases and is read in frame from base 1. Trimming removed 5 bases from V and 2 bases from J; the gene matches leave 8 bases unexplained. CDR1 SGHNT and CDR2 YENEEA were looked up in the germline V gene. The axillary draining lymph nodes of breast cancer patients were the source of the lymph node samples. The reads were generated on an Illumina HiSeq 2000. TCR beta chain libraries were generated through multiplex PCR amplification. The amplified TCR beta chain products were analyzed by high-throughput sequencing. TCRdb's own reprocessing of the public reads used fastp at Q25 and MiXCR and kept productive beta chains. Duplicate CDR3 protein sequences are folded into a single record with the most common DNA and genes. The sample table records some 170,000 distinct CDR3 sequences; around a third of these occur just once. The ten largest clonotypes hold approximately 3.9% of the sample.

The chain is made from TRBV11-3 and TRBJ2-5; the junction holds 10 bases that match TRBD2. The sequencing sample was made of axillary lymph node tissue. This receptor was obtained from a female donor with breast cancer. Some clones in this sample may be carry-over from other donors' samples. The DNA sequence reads TGTGCCAGCAGCCCAGGACTAGCGGCGAGACAAGAGACCCAGTACTTC. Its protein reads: CASSPGLAARQETQYF.